These T cell receptor beta chains were read from a single sample in a study of blood T cell repertoires in COVID-19. Libraries were prepared by immunoSEQ multiplex PCR; TCRdb keeps only in-frame clonotypes and omits some of them. The sample lists roughly 250,000 clones, 83% occurring once. Sequencing was done on a sample of PBMCs or T cells enriched from blood (not recorded which). The origin of the receptors is a woman in her forties who had been exposed to COVID-19. Each CDR3 is given with its conserved first and last residue. A D gene is named only where the DNA matches it firmly. Not every row has a clone size; where given, it reads once, few, many or a size class.

>TRBJ1-1|NA|TRBD1|TRBV6-5|12
TGTGCCAGCATTCAAGACAGGGCTGAAGCTTTCTTT
CASIQDRAEAFF
>TRBJ1-5|NA|NA|TRBV6-2/TRBV6-3|16
TGTGCCAGCAGCCCTGTCACCTACCCTCCCAATCAGCCCCAGCATTTT
CASSPVTYPPNQPQHF
>TRBJ2-1|NA|NA|TRBV28|15
TGTGCCAGCAACTATCAGGGTATTGTAGACAATGAGCAGTTCTTC
CASNYQGIVDNEQFF
>TRBJ1-2|NA|TRBD1|TRBV28|15
TGTGCCAGCAGTTCGCCGGACAGGACGGTCTATGGCTACACCTTC
CASSSPDRTVYGYTF
>TRBJ1-1|NA|NA|TRBV5-5|18
TGTGCCAGCAGCTTGGCACCCGGGAAAGAAAAAAGGAACACTGAAGCTTTCTTT
CASSLAPGKEKRNTEAFF
>TRBJ1-2|NA|NA|TRBV19|15
TGTGCCAGTAGTATATCCGTCCGGGAGAACTATGGCTACACCTTC
CASSISVRENYGYTF
>TRBJ2-5|NA|TRBD1|TRBV9|15
TGTGCCAGCAGCGTGGGACAGGGGAGGAGAGAGACCCAGTACTTC
CASSVGQGRRETQYF
>TRBJ1-2|NA|TRBD1|TRBV5-1|20
TGCGCCAGCAGCCGCGGGCTGGGACAGGGGGCTGAAAAAGCTAACTATGGCTACACCTTC
CASSRGLGQGAEKANYGYTF
>TRBJ1-4|NA|NA|TRBV12-5|16
TGTGCTAGTGGTTTGGCCTTGACAGCAACTAATGAAAAACTGTTTTTT
CASGLALTATNEKLFF
>TRBJ2-1|NA|NA|TRBV2|15
TGTGCCAGCATCGCCCGGGAGGGGGCGTGGGGTGAGCAGTTCTTC
CASIAREGAWGEQFF
>TRBJ1-2|NA|NA|TRBV12-3/TRBV12-4|13
TGTGCCAGCAGTTCGGGGTTCGCCTATGGCTACACCTTC
CASSSGFAYGYTF
>TRBJ2-3|NA|TRBD2|TRBV19|15
TGTGCCAGTAGAGCGACTAGCGGGGGGCCGGATACGCAGTATTTT
CASRATSGGPDTQYF
>TRBJ2-2|once|NA|TRBV19|17
TGTGCCAGTAGCCCTTCCGCGGGGAATCCGAACACCGGGGAGCTGTTTTTT
CASSPSAGNPNTGELFF
>TRBJ2-7|NA|NA|TRBV4-1|14
TGCGCCAGCAGCCAGACGGCAGGGACCTACGAGCAGTACTTC
CASSQTAGTYEQYF
>TRBJ2-1|NA|TRBD2|TRBV4-1|18
TGCGCCAGCAGCCAAGATTCTTTAGCGGGGGAGCAATACAATGAGCAGTTCTTC
CASSQDSLAGEQYNEQFF
>TRBJ1-2|NA|TRBD1|TRBV5-6|14
TGTGCCAGCAGCTTGCTGCAGGGGGCGAGAGGCTACACCTTC
CASSLLQGARGYTF
>TRBJ2-3|NA|TRBD2|TRBV11-2|17
TGTGCCAGCAGCCCTTCAGGAGGCGGGGGGGCGGGAGATACGCAGTATTTT
CASSPSGGGGAGDTQYF
>TRBJ2-7|NA|TRBD2|TRBV3-1/TRBV3-2|16
TGTGCCAGCAGCCACTTCCTAGCGGGGGGGCAGAACGAGCAGTACTTC
CASSHFLAGGQNEQYF
>TRBJ1-2|NA|TRBD1|TRBV19|16
TGTGCCAGTAGTCATGGGCCGACAGGGGTGGACTATGGCTACACCTTC
CASSHGPTGVDYGYTF
>TRBJ2-2|NA|NA|TRBV11-2|16
TGTGCCAGCAGTTTGACTGACCTAGCATACACCGGGGAGCTGTTTTTT
CASSLTDLAYTGELFF